Reported below is one T cell receptor beta chain. Its antigen is unidentified. This CDR3 has 14 amino acids. Trimming pared 0 bases from V and 6 bases from J, leaving 8 bases between. Germline V gene data show CDR1 as SEHNR and CDR2 as FQNEAQ (reference sequence). Noted time point: week 23, last vaccination. All doses held 300 ug of mutant IDH1 20-mer peptide, with topical imiquimod. Clones were sequenced by immunoSEQ multiplex PCR, and TCRdb holds only the in-frame ones, with some missing. The sample has 55,000 or so clones; 80% are singletons. This sample is part of a study of a mutant IDH1 vaccine in newly diagnosed glioma. Study in general: Vaccine administration was initiated 4-6 weeks following radiotherapy alone, or with temozolomide cycles.

V gene TRBV7-9 combines with J gene TRBJ2-2, with D perhaps matching TRBD1 or TRBD2 (6 bases each). This sequence originates from a man between 40 and 49 years old with glioma. This specimen was PBMCs, taken from a glioma patient whose treatment included an IDH1 peptide vaccine. Here the CDR3 reads CASSLAGGSGELFF. For the CDR3, the DNA is TGTGCCAGCAGCTTAGCGGGGGGCTCCGGGGAGCTGTTTTTT.